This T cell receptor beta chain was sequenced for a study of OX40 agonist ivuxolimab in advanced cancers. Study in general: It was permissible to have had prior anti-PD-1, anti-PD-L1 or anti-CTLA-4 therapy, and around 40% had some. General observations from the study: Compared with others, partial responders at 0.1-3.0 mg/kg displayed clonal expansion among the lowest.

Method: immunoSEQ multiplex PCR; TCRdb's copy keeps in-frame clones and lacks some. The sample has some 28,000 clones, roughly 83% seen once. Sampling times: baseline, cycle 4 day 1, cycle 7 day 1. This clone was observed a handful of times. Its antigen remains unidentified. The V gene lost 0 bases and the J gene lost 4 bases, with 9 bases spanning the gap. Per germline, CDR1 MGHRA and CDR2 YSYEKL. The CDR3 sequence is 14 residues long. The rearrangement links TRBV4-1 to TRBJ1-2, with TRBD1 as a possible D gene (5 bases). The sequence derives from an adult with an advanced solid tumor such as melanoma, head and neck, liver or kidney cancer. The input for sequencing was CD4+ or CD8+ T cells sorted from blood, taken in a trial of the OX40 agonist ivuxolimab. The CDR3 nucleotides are TGCGCCAGCAGCCAAGAGGGACCGAGCTATGGCTACACCTTC. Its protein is CASSQEGPSYGYTF.